A selection of T cell receptor beta chains follows, all from one sample in a study of blood T cells in healthy people across ages. TCRdb itself ran the 5' RACE reads through MiXCR, one entry per CDR3 protein. The sample shows about a million distinct CDR3 sequences, approximately 49% of them seen only once. The specimen was blood. These receptor sequences come from a man between 25 and 39 years old in good health. CDR3s include the opening cysteine and the closing phenylalanine or tryptophan. Expanded clones are given a class, and other clones once, few, many or no size at all.

size | J | V | CDR3
- | TRBJ1-6 | TRBV28 | CASSGENNSPLHF
few | TRBJ2-1 | TRBV20-1 | CSAVQNEQFF
- | TRBJ2-7 | TRBV20-1 | CSALQQGQSYEQYF
few | TRBJ2-1 | TRBV27 | CASSIRGDYNEQFF
- | TRBJ2-6 | TRBV10-3 | CAISADRAGANVLTF
few | TRBJ2-3 | TRBV7-6 | CASSWAGGLTDTQYF
- | TRBJ1-2 | TRBV9 | CASSALDRAVFNYGYTF
- | TRBJ2-4 | TRBV12-3/TRBV12-4 | CASSPPGTGEDIQYF
few | TRBJ2-6 | TRBV28 | CASSLLGLAGANVLTF
few | TRBJ2-3 | TRBV14 | CASSRRKSRTDTQYF
- | TRBJ2-7 | TRBV7-3 | CAISLAGNEQYF
- | TRBJ2-3 | TRBV10-3 | CAISESQRGGSTDTQYF
few | TRBJ1-2 | TRBV6-5 | CASRHRTRNYGYTF
- | TRBJ2-4 | TRBV7-8 | CAGSLDAGPAKNIQYF
- | TRBJ2-1 | TRBV7-2 | CASSSPAKFPYNEQFF
- | - | TRBV7-2 | CASSDSGRVMGETQYF
- | TRBJ1-2 | TRBV7-8 | CANSPVEGRYGYTF
- | TRBJ2-1 | TRBV6-6 | CASSRIDRLAHNEQFF
few | TRBJ2-3 | TRBV14 | CASSQPGAPTDTQYF
few | TRBJ2-3 | TRBV27 | CASSSTVGTDTQYF
few | TRBJ2-5 | TRBV5-6 | CASSFENRPGNQYF
- | TRBJ1-6 | TRBV6-5 | CASSYSTMGYNSPLHF
- | TRBJ2-3 | TRBV5-6 | CASSEQGVTDTQYF
few | TRBJ2-3 | TRBV5-1 | CASSLGASGFRDTQYF
- | TRBJ1-4 | TRBV4-1 | CASSQITGSTNEKLFF
many | TRBJ2-7 | TRBV7-9 | CASSSLDEQYF
- | TRBJ1-2 | TRBV7-2 | CASSFYLGGYTF
- | TRBJ2-1 | TRBV12-3/TRBV12-4 | CASWTAQFNNEQFF
- | TRBJ2-1 | TRBV7-6 | CASSLGSTNEQFF
- | - | TRBV11-2 | CASSLSSGTSGSHGYEQYF
- | TRBJ1-5 | TRBV27 | CASTPIGGNQPQHF
- | TRBJ1-1 | TRBV11-1 | CASSLGQGAQSTEAFF
few | TRBJ2-3 | TRBV7-2 | CASSLAHYRRGRTDTQYF
- | TRBJ1-5 | TRBV6-5 | CASSYSTGSQPQHF
- | TRBJ2-7 | TRBV28 | CASSFGTQGGSYEQYF
- | TRBJ2-3 | TRBV4-2 | CASSNQVRAYQDTQYF
- | TRBJ2-7 | TRBV29-1 | CSTGRARVNEQYF
few | TRBJ2-3 | TRBV7-9 | CASSFVAGSTDTQYF
few | TRBJ2-7 | TRBV29-1 | CSVQTGEGYEQYF
- | TRBJ2-1 | TRBV6-2/TRBV6-3 | CASSYSRVTEQFF
- | TRBJ1-2 | TRBV20-1 | CSARQERANYGYTF
- | TRBJ2-1 | TRBV7-2 | CASSREGLGIDEQFF
- | - | TRBV4-1 | CASSPGRGDTYEQYF
- | TRBJ1-4 | TRBV7-2 | CASSLAPGPREKLFF
- | TRBJ1-1 | TRBV10-3 | CAISRTGGLRTEAFF
- | - | TRBV7-2 | CASSSQHSGIGIAYEQYF
- | TRBJ1-2 | TRBV20-1 | CSARVTGDGDYTF
few | TRBJ2-1 | TRBV24-1 | CATSDRDYQSNEQFF